The source of this T cell receptor beta chain is a study of shared clonotypes between healthy human individuals (dated by TCRdb to about 2020). About the investigation overall: Two women and a few men aged 18 to 49 years were included in the cohort. Per donor, three plates each were used for CD4 naive and CD4 memory, two for CD8 naive, and one for CD8 memory. Blood TCR repertoires of four to six healthy adults were deeply sequenced to estimate repertoire size and the extent of clonotype sharing between individuals. To increase sequencing depth and limit assay-specific biases, different laboratories used diverse techniques to prepare libraries and sequence TCR repertoires. Each donor's leukapheresis produced roughly between about 0.9 and 9.5 billion PBMCs. General study outcomes and caveats: Roughly 5% of naive CD4, roughly 3.6% of naive CD8, about 2.5% of memory CD4, and around 0.4% of memory CD8 clonotypes were shared across several donors. Rarefaction of sorted-subset datasets indicated incomplete sequencing despite the large sequencing depth. Sampling was limited to blood, and TCR repertoires in tissue likely differ from TCR repertoires in blood. Based on pairwise subsampling, the degree of clonotype sharing among donors was expected to be affected by sequencing depth. The small number of donors limited the genetic and exposure-history diversity represented. Naive subsets generally had larger estimated clonotype richness than memory subsets. Compared with non-shared clonotypes, the clonotypes found in all four sorted-subset donors had higher generation probabilities.

V loses 4 bases of germline sequence and J loses 3 bases, and the interval between the two ends is 13 bases. Taken from cysteine to phenylalanine, the CDR3 has 15 residues. The read is trimmed to its CDR3 DNA, 45 bases read in frame from base 1. In the germline V gene, CDR1 corresponds to SGHVS and CDR2 to FQNEAQ. Using the deep immunoSEQ assay, multiplex PCR amplified TCR CDR3 regions from genomic DNA. Genomic DNA extracted from each cell subset was distributed evenly over all wells of several immunoSEQ 96-well plates, and each plate served as one replicate. For sorted subsets, approximately 210 ng genomic DNA, equal to tens of thousands of T cell genomes, was loaded into each replicate PCR. Purified libraries were quantified with a Qubit 3.0 fluorometer, sized on a Bioanalyzer 2100, and re-quantified with the KAPA Library Quantification kit. A separate single-read 150-cycle Illumina NextSeq 550 flow cell was used to sequence each immunoSEQ 96-well plate. In the authors' own workflow: Because the immunoSEQ output held only junctional sequences and lacked quality scores, the filtering could not match the filtering applied to full-length reads. To assign V/J genes and CDR3, sequences were annotated using PyIR, a Python wrapper for IgBLAST v1.9, with IMGT germline references. Reads were filtered out if the reads had weak V/J assignments (E-value above 1e-6), no CDR3, stop codons, out-of-frame junctions, or ambiguous translated residues. V3J clonotypes were defined by identical inferred V gene, J gene, and CDR3 amino acid sequence. Percentage overlap between repertoires was computed as shared unique clonotypes divided by the size of the smaller repertoire. RTK rarefaction, the Chao1 estimator, and Recon v2.1 estimates of unobserved clonotypes were used to assess repertoire richness. Generation probabilities were computed with OLGA for all TCRbeta clonotypes obtained by the gDNA method from four donors. What TCRdb holds here is the immuneACCESS table cut down to in-frame rearrangements. Part of the clones is not present; checked against another copy, under half of the missing clones reflect an unresolved V gene, and the others are unexplained. The V and J calls and clone size come from that table; D and trimming were worked out from the DNA. For this sample the table gives about 2.2 million clones, of which approximately 94% were detected only once. Under 2% of the sample is taken by the ten largest.

Of note for this clone: This receptor's antigen is unknown. The sample holds no much larger clone one base away, and base qualities are not on file.

For the CD8 naive samples, CD45RO-negative cells were positively selected for CCR7, yielding a CD45RA+CCR7+ population from which TemRA cells were excluded. Donors were healthy HIV-negative adults with no recently reported acute infections or vaccinations. Every donor was a Caucasian adult residing in Nashville, Tennessee, USA. Blood was collected by leukapheresis, and PBMCs were isolated by Ficoll-Histopaque density gradient centrifugation and then cryopreserved in liquid nitrogen vapor phase. Analytical flow cytometry was used to check the purity and quantity of every magnetically sorted T cell population. Genomic DNA was isolated from each sorted fraction and quantified by UV absorbance on a Nanodrop 2000c.

This receptor was taken from a man aged 18 to 30 in good health. Some clones in this sample may be carry-over from other donors' samples. Sample: naive CD8+ T cells from PBMCs. In light of the paper, this sample's cell subset or site label describes: CD45RA+CCR7+. The chain links TRBV7-8 with TRBJ1-5; possibly the D gene is TRBD1, per 6 matching bases. The CDR3 protein sequence reads: CASSSYRETNQPQHF. The nucleotide sequence is TGTGCCAGCAGCTCGTACAGGGAAACCAATCAGCCCCAGCATTTT. Joined to the reference TRBV7-8 and TRBJ1-5 proteins, this CDR3 gives the full variable domain: GAGVSQSPRYKVAKRGQDVALRCDPISGHVSLFWYQQALGQGPEFLTYFQNEAQLDKSGLPSDRFFAERPEGSVSTLKIQRTQQEDSAVYLCASSSYRETNQPQHFGDGTRLSIL.